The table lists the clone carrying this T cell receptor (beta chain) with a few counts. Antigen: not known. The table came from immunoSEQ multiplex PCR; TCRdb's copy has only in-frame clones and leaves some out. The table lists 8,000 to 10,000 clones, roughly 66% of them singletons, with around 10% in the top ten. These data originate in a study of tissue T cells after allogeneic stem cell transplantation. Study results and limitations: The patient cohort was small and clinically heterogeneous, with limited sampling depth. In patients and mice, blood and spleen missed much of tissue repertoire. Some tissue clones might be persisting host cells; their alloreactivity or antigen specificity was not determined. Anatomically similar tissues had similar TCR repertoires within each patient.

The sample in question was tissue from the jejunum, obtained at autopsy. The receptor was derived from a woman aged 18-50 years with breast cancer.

DNA for the CDR3: TGTGCCAGCAGCCTTAATCCGGGGGGGCGGGAGACCCAGTACTTC. Residues: CASSLNPGGRETQYF. This chain joins TRBV3-1 (or the pseudogene TRBV3-2) and TRBJ2-5, with 8 bases lining up with TRBD2. Germline V gene data show CDR1 as LGHDT and CDR2 as YNNKEL (reference sequence). The CDR3 has 15 residues. After removal of 4 bases from V and 5 bases from J, the junction contained 9 bases not matched to a gene.